This T cell receptor (beta chain) was sequenced in a study of CD8 T cells in ankylosing spondylitis. Quantitative 5'-RACE was performed with molecular barcodes, and it yielded the TCR beta libraries. TCRdb re-derived calls from the 5' RACE reads in MiXCR, one entry per CDR3 protein. The sample lists roughly 370,000 distinct CDR3 sequences; about 22% were seen once. General study findings and limits: In ankylosing spondylitis blood, a motif of about 8 highly homologous TCR beta variants appeared characteristic.

A few counts support this clonotype. Its specificity is unknown. CDR1 and CDR2 from the germline V gene are SGHKS and YYEKEE (reference sequence). Trimming cost V 0 bases and J 0 bases; bases outside gene matches: 6. The CDR3 length is 17 residues. This receptor was identified in a male donor with ankylosing spondylitis. The V gene is TRBV5-5, the J gene TRBJ1-2; 9 nucleotides agree with TRBD1. The sample consisted of blood, either unsorted or a sorted T cell fraction (not recorded which). The CDR3 is CASSLVVGTGTNYGYTF. CDR3 coding DNA: TGTGCCAGCAGCTTGGTAGTCGGGACAGGGACTAACTATGGCTACACCTTC.